This T cell receptor beta chain was retrieved from a study of blood T cell repertoires in COVID-19. Whole-study context: Both acute and convalescent COVID-19 samples were obtained from the United States, Italy and Spain. PBMCs, B-cell-depleted T cells, or T cells were the source of the cDNA or gDNA that made up the material.

This clone appeared a few times. The authors' processing: How many nucleated cells were present was estimated from reference gene primer amplification. Using immunoSEQ multiplex PCR, the repertoire was profiled, and TCRdb retains in-frame clones only, with some absent. The V and J calls and clone size are taken from that table; D and trimming were inferred from the DNA. Found here are 60,000 to 90,000 clones, under 80% of them singletons; the top ten hold 2.5% to 3%. This CDR3 has 14 residues. Germline-derived CDR1 and CDR2 are DFQATT and SNEGSKA (reference sequence). V gave up 3 bases and J gave up 3 bases, with 11 bases separating them.

The rearrangement joins TRBV20-1 to TRBJ2-2, with D possibly matching TRBD1 (6 bases). The TCR sequence derives from a human donor with acute or convalescent COVID-19. The donor label of this sample is uncertain. Source material: peripheral blood. CDR3 coding DNA: TGCAGTGCTAGTGGGGGACAATACACCGGGGAGCTGTTTTTT. It yields the protein CSASGGQYTGELFF.